This TCR beta chain was obtained from a study of cytomegalovirus exposure and HLA in healthy donors. The CDR3 extends over 16 amino acids. Germline V gene sequence: CDR1 SNHLY, CDR2 FYNNEI. V lost 7 bases to trimming and J lost 2 bases, with 18 bases between them. Only one count was recorded for this clone. Its antigen is not known. Unrecorded immune exposures were likely, despite nominal health at sampling. The study's findings and limits: Segments of the TCR beta V type were, in most cases, productive about 90% or about 30% of the time in an earlier analysis. Sequence variants that were highly shared formed a cluster that was likely a sequencing artifact. With DRB1 most and HLA-C fewest, TCR association rates differed between HLA loci in a later analysis.

The PCR used 60 Vbeta and 13 Jbeta primers. Sequencing was performed with immunoSEQ multiplex PCR; in TCRdb, only in-frame clones are kept and a portion is missing. The data hold some 150,000 clones, with around 77% observed a single time. This receptor was taken from a female donor in good health and CMV-seronegative. The sequencing sample was made of PBMCs. The V call is TRBV2, the J call TRBJ2-1; weak D call: TRBD2 (5 bases). CDR3 residues: CASNHRGNGAYNEQFF. CDR3 nucleotides: TGTGCCAGCAACCATCGAGGGAATGGGGCCTACAATGAGCAGTTCTTC. Based on the CDR3 plus reference TRBV2 and TRBJ2-1, the full variable domain is EPEVTQTPSHQVTQMGQEVILRCVPISNHLYFYWYRQILGQKVEFLVSFYNNEISEKSEIFDDQFSVERPDGSNFTLKIRSTKLEDSAMYFCASNHRGNGAYNEQFFGPGTRLTVL.